This entry features one TCR beta chain sequence. The CDR3 totals 16 residues. With V trimmed by 2 bases and J by 2 bases, 5 bases remained unmatched. CDR1 and CDR2 (germline): MNHNS, SASEGT. The sample is drawn from a study of blood T cell repertoires in COVID-19. Study context: Both acute and convalescent COVID-19 samples were obtained from the United States, Italy and Spain. Nucleic acid was either cDNA or gDNA, and it came from T cells, B-cell-depleted T cells, or PBMCs.

Under the authors' procedure: Quantification of nucleated cells was approximated via reference gene primer amplification. The assay was immunoSEQ multiplex PCR, and TCRdb's table has in-frame clones only and misses some. D and trimming come from the DNA, and the V and J calls and clone size come from that table. The table has 95,000 to 110,000 clones, around 90% seen once. The chain recombines TRBV6-1 with TRBJ2-1; 8 bases are shared with TRBD2. The sample taken for sequencing was peripheral blood. This TCR was recovered from a woman over 75 in a cohort sampled during active COVID-19. The CDR3, as DNA: TGTGCCAGCAGTGAACTTACTAGCGGAGCCTACAATGAGCAGTTCTTC. Translation: CASSELTSGAYNEQFF.